This T cell receptor beta chain was identified during a study of T cell responses to AZD1222 COVID-19 vaccine. Study-wide results and caveats: Only a handful of AZD1222 recipients tested seropositive at baseline. White British people made up most donors, females outnumbered males, and clonal diversity was possibly underestimated.

This table comes from immunoSEQ multiplex PCR, and its TCRdb copy is limited to in-frame clones, with some not included. The table includes about 110,000 clones, roughly 90% detected once. V shed 1 base and J shed 5 bases, with 9 bases lying between them. CDR3 length: 13 residues. CDR1 and CDR2 (germline): SGHAT, FQDESV (reference sequence). As to this clone: The antigen is not known.

The V gene is TRBV11-1, the J gene TRBJ2-7; TRBD1 is a possible D gene (6 bases). Sequencing used peripheral blood, obtained 28 days after the second AZD1222 dose. The sequence was obtained from an adult who received the AZD1222 COVID-19 vaccine. CDR3 residues: CASSLVRGNEQYF. The DNA for the CDR3 is TGTGCCAGCAGCTTAGTCAGGGGCAACGAGCAGTACTTC.